This TCR beta chain was sequenced for a study of neurological immune-mediated disorders (dated by TCRdb to between 2018 and 2021). Looking at the study overall: Peripheral blood TCR-beta repertoires from patients with HTLV-I-associated myelopathy (HAM/TSP), patients with multiple sclerosis, and healthy controls were compared in the study using UMI-based sequencing. Alongside PBMC samples, the set of 80 to 130 TCR-beta libraries contained longitudinal samples, technical triplicates, and paired CD4+ and CD8+ T-cell subsets that had been sorted. The cohort comprised 68 subjects: around 15 HAM/TSP patients, 35 or so multiple sclerosis patients and approximately 20 healthy controls. The investigation overall reported the following: No identical CDR3 amino acid sequences were found to be shared among expanded clones across subjects, suggesting that TCR-beta repertoires were private in all groups. TCR clonal expansion was highest in HAM/TSP patients and lowest in MS patients, with MS patients falling below even healthy controls.

To synthesize cDNA, template-switch 5'RACE was performed with a primer carrying a 10-nucleotide random unique molecular identifier so that each TCR transcript was tagged. Over 180 million TCR-beta sequences, covering 15-18 subjects, were produced in each sequencing run. Total RNA was extracted with the RNeasy kit. The KAPA Real-time Library Amplification kit was used to amplify TCR-beta VDJ regions with primers targeting the TCR constant region and the 5'RACE anchor. A first PCR added sample indexes and Illumina adaptors, after which a second PCR increased the library yield. After Ampure bead purification, the roughly 650 bp TCR product was size-selected on a 2% E-gel SizeSelection system. Before pooling, libraries had their quality checked on a Bioanalyzer, their concentration measured with Qubit, and their quantity determined with the Kapa Library Quantification kit. Libraries were sequenced paired-end 2 x 150 bp on an Illumina HiSeq 2500. To increase sequence diversity, 25-30% phiX was spiked into each library pool. As for how the authors treated the data: Quality-filtered reads were processed with the UMI-based MiGEC pipeline, and over 80% of raw TCR sequences were removed by the MiGEC pipeline during error correction. VDJ genes were aligned to IMGT germline references, and clonotypes were defined by unique CDR3 amino acid sequence plus V-J genes. Clonal expansion, Shannon diversity, and CDR3 relatedness (CalcPairwiseDistances, ClusterSamples) were evaluated with VDJtools, and phylogenetic trees were built with CLCbio workbench. Clones with at least 8 unique UMIs were defined as expanded, with this threshold being based on coefficient-of-variation modelling across technical triplicates. Through fastp at Q25 and MiXCR, TCRdb rebuilt clones from the public reads, retaining in-frame beta chains. Rows are unified per CDR3 protein, each entry keeping the most common DNA and genes. The V and J calls here are based on TCRdb, not the publication. The sample has more than 30,000 distinct CDR3 sequences on record, 4.6% of them singletons. 23% of the sample goes to the ten largest clones.

Spanning cysteine to phenylalanine, the CDR3 consists of 13 amino acids. The retained sequence is limited to the CDR3, 39 bases, with the frame set at the first base. CDR1 and CDR2, looked up from the germline V gene (reference sequence), are DFQATT and SNEGSKA. Trimming takes 6 bases from V and 3 bases from J, and the germline ends sit 12 bases apart. This clonotype was detected many times. No cognate antigen has been identified for it. Base quality data are lacking; no much larger clone is found one base away. Healthy controls were blood bank volunteers in Maryland, USA. Unsorted PBMC libraries were generated from 2 million PBMCs stored in RNAlater at -80 °C until RNA extraction. PBMCs were separated from peripheral blood using Ficoll-Hypaque density gradient centrifugation and then cryopreserved in liquid nitrogen.

Specimen: PBMCs. This sequence originates from a man younger than 35 in good health. Recombination connected TRBV20-1 to TRBJ2-1; there is no confident call for the D gene. The DNA reads TGCAGTGCCCCCTCCTTGGTCTACAATGAGCAGTTCTTC. It encodes CSAPSLVYNEQFF.